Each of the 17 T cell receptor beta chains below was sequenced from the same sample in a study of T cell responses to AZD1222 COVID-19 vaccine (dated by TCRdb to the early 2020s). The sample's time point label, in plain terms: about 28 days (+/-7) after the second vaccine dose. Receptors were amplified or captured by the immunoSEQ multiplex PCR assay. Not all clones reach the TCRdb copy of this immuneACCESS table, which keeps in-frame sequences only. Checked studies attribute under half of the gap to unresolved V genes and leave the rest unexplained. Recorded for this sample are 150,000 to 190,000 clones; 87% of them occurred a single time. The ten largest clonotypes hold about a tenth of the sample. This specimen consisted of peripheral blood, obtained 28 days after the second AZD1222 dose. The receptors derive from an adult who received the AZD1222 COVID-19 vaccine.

CDR3 nucleotides: TGTGCCAGCAGCCAAGACCCCAGCGGCCTTCATAATGAAAAACTGTTTTTT. Translated: CASSQDPSGLHNEKLFF. The chain employs TRBV4-2 and TRBJ1-4; no clear D gene. Germline assignment: CDR1 LGHNA and CDR2 YNFKEQ. V was trimmed by 0 bases and J by 4 bases, leaving 15 bases between them. This CDR3 contains 17 residues.

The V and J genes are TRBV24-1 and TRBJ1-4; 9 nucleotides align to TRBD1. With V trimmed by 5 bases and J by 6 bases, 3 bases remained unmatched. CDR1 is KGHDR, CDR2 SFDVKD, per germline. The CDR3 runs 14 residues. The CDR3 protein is CATSARTGDEKLFF. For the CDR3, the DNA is TGTGCCACCAGTGCAAGGACAGGGGATGAAAAACTGTTTTTT.

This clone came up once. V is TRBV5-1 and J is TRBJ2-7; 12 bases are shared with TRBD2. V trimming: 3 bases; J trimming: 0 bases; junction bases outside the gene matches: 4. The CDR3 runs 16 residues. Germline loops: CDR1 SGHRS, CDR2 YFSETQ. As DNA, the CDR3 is TGCGCCAGCAGCTATGGACTAGCGGGGAGCTCCTACGAGCAGTACTTC. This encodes CASSYGLAGSSYEQYF.

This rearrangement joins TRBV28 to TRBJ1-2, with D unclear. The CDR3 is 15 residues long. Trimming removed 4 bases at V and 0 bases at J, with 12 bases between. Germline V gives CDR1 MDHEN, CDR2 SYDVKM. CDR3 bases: TGTGCCAGCAGTTCTGGCCGGGGAGCTAACTATGGCTACACCTTC. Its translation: CASSSGRGANYGYTF.

Here the CDR3 reads CASSQVGLFANEQFF. The CDR3 coding sequence is TGTGCCAGCAGCCAAGTCGGCCTCTTTGCTAATGAGCAGTTCTTC. The chain carries TRBV3-1 (or the pseudogene TRBV3-2) and TRBJ2-1; D uncertain. The CDR3 sequence is 15 residues long. The V end lost 1 base, the J end lost 7 bases, and 14 bases lay between the germline ends. Germline lookup yields CDR1 LGHDT and CDR2 YNNKEL (reference sequence).

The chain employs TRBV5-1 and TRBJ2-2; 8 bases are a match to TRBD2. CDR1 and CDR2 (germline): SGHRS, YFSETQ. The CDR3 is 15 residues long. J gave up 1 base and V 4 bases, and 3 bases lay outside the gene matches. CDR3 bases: TGCGCCAGCAGCCCCAGCGGGAGGAACACCGGGGAGCTGTTTTTT. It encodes CASSPSGRNTGELFF.

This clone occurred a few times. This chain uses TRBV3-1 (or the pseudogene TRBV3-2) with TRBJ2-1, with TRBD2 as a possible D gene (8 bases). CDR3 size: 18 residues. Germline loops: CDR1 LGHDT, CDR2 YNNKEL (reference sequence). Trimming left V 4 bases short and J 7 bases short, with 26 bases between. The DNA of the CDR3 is TGTGCCAGCAGCCCCCAGGGGGGGGTAGCGGGACTCAGAAATGAGCAGTTCTTC. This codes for CASSPQGGVAGLRNEQFF.

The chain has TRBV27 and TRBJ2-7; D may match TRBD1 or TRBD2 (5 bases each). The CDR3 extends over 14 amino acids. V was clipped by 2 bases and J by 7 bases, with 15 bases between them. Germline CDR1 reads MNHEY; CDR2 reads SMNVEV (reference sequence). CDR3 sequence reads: CASSLSGTLGEQYF. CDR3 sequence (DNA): TGTGCCAGCAGTTTAAGTGGGACCCTGGGGGAGCAGTACTTC.

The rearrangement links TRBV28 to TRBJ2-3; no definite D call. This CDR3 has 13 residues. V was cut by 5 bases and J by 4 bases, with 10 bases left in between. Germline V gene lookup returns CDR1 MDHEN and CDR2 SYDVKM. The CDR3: CASSLTTPDTQYF. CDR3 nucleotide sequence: TGTGCCAGCAGTCTTACGACTCCAGATACGCAGTATTTT.

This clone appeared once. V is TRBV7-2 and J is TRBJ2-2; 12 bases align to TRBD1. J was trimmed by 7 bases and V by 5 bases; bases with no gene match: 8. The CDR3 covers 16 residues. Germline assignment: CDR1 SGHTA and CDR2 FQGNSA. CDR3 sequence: CASSLGQGAKGGELFF. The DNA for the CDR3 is TGTGCCAGCAGCCTGGGACAGGGGGCTAAGGGCGGGGAGCTGTTTTTT.

This chain's CDR3 is CASSLTGVNIQYF. In DNA form, the CDR3 reads TGTGCCAGCAGTTTGACAGGGGTGAACATTCAGTACTTC. The V and J genes are TRBV6-5 and TRBJ2-4; 8 bases fit TRBD1. Germline V gives CDR1 MNHEY, CDR2 SVGAGI. The CDR3 is 13 residues long. Unmatched junction bases numbered 3, after V lost 4 bases and J lost 7 bases.

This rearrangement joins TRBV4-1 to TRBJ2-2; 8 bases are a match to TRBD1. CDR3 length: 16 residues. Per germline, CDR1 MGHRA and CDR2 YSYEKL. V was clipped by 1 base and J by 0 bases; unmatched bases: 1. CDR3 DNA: TGCGCCAGCAGCCAAGGACAGGGGTCGAACACCGGGGAGCTGTTTTTT. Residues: CASSQGQGSNTGELFF.

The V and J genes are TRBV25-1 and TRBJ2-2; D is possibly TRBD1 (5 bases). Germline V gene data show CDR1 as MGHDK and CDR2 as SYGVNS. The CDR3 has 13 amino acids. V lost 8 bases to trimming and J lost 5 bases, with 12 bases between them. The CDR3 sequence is CASLRVGTGELFF. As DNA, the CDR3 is TGTGCCAGCCTCAGGGTCGGTACCGGGGAGCTGTTTTTT.

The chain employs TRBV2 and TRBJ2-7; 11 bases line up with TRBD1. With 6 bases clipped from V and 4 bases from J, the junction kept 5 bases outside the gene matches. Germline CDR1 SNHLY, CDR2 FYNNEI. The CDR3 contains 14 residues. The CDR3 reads CASRGQGGRYEQYF. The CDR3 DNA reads TGTGCCAGCAGGGGACAGGGGGGACGGTACGAGCAGTACTTC. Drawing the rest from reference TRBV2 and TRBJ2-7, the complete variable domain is EPEVTQTPSHQVTQMGQEVILRCVPISNHLYFYWYRQILGQKVEFLVSFYNNEISEKSEIFDDQFSVERPDGSNFTLKIRSTKLEDSAMYFCASRGQGGRYEQYFGPGTRLTVT.

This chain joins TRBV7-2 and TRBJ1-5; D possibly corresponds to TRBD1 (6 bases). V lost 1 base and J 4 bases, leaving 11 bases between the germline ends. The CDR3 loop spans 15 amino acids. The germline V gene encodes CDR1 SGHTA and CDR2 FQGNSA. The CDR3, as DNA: TGTGCCAGCAGCTTAGAAAAGGGGGGTAATCAGCCCCAGCATTTT. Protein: CASSLEKGGNQPQHF. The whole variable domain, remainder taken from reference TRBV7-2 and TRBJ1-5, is GAGVSQSPSNKVTEKGKDVELRCDPISGHTALYWYRQSLGQGLEFLIYFQGNSAPDKSGLPSDRFSAERTGGSVSTLTIQRTQQEDSAVYLCASSLEKGGNQPQHFGDGTRLSIL.

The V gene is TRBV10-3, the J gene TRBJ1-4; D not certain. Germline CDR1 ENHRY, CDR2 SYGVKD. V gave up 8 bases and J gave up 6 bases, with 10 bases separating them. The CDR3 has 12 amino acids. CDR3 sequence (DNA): TGTGCCATCTCAATCCAGGATGAAAAACTGTTTTTT. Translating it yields CAISIQDEKLFF.

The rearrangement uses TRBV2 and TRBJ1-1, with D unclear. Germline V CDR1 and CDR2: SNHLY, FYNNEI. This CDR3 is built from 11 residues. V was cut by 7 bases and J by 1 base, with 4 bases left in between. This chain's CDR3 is CASKRNTEAFF. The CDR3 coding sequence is TGTGCCAGCAAGAGGAACACTGAAGCTTTCTTT.